The 4 T cell receptor beta chains below were found in one sample sequenced in a study of regulatory T cells in long-lasting Graves disease. Regarding time point: newly diagnosed GD, antithyroid drugs for less than 3 months. From RNA extracted from PBMCs, the TCR library was made. Construction of TCR beta libraries relied on iRepertoire HTBI primers and on Arm-PCR targeting CDR3 regions. TCRdb recomputed calls from the multiplex PCR reads with MiXCR, one row per CDR3 protein. The data contain 400,000 to 450,000 distinct CDR3 sequences, 16% of them singletons. This sample also belongs to another study, concerning T cells in Graves' hyperthyroidism and ophthalmopathy.

The source was peripheral blood mononuclear cells (PBMCs), collected at new diagnosis, from a patient treated with antithyroid drugs. These receptor sequences come from a woman in her 30s with Graves disease.

This clonotype was observed many times. This sequence joins TRBV6-1 and TRBJ2-5; D not resolved. Trimming left V 4 bases short and J 2 bases short, with 17 bases between. There are 16 residues in the CDR3. In germline, CDR1 is MNHNS, CDR2 SASEGT. The CDR3 DNA sequence: TGTGCCAGCAGTGGGGCCAGGATAGTCTCACAAGAGACCCAGTACTTC. This translates into CASSGARIVSQETQYF.

This clonotype appeared a few times. V usage is TRBV28 and J usage is TRBJ1-5, with D possibly matching TRBD1 (5 bases). The CDR3 contains 14 residues. Germline assignment: CDR1 MDHEN and CDR2 SYDVKM. Trimming shortened V by 2 bases and J by 9 bases, and 14 bases separated the two germline ends. The CDR3 DNA reads TGTGCCAGCAGTTTACCGGGGGGGAGTGGGCCCCAGCATTTT. Protein product: CASSLPGGSGPQHF.

This clonotype was seen ten or more times. The chain is built from TRBV27 and TRBJ1-1; D not certain. The CDR3 has 12 residues. Looked up from germline, CDR1 is MNHEY and CDR2 is SMNVEV (reference sequence). Deletions cut 4 bases from V and 1 base from J, with 4 bases between. DNA of the CDR3: TGTGCCAGCAGTTACGAGAACACTGAAGCTTTCTTT. Its protein product is CASSYENTEAFF.

This clonotype came up many times. The V and J genes are TRBV29-1 and TRBJ1-1, with D perhaps TRBD1 (6 bases). Germline loops: CDR1 SQVTM, CDR2 ANQGSEA. V gave up 3 bases and J gave up 1 base, with 18 bases separating them. The CDR3 has 16 amino acids. Here the CDR3 DNA reads TGCAGCGTTGAGAGCTCAGGGGACGATGAGAACACTGAAGCTTTCTTT. It is translated as CSVESSGDDENTEAFF.